This TCR beta chain is drawn from a study of T cell responses to AZD1222 COVID-19 vaccine. About this clone itself: Its antigen is as yet unknown.

Whole-study results and caveats: Without day 14 samples, only post-peak T cell repertoires were studied.

Measured with immunoSEQ multiplex PCR; TCRdb has only the in-frame clones, and not every one. Of about 87,000 clones listed, nearly 90% are singletons. This TCR was sampled from an adult in good health. Sample: peripheral blood, taken on day 0 of AZD1222 vaccination.

The CDR3 DNA follows: TGCGCCAGCAGCTTAACAGTAACTAGCACAGATACGCAGTATTTT. Its translation: CASSLTVTSTDTQYF. This sequence joins TRBV5-1 and TRBJ2-3; D unresolved. Trimming cost V 2 bases and J 0 bases, with 10 bases left between them. The CDR3 loop spans 15 amino acids. The germline CDR1 and CDR2 sequences are SGHRS and YFSETQ.